This TCR beta chain was profiled in a study of T cell responses to AZD1222 COVID-19 vaccine (dated by TCRdb to the early 2020s). As for the study more broadly: A total of around 240 trial participants underwent TCR sequencing, of whom around 200 received two doses of AZD1222 and some 26 received two doses of the MenACWY control vaccine. Trial participants were enrolled into age subgroups of 18-55, 56-69 and 70-plus years, which contained about 160, 30 and 59 TCR-sequenced participants, respectively. Overall results and qualifications from the work: Vaccine-associated CD4 TCRs spanned the whole spike protein, with dominant responses in regions 160-218 and 743-854. Participants were mostly white British, with more females than males. The authors suggested clonal diversity may have been underestimated. No day 14 peak-response samples were available, so repertoires were characterized only after the peak T cell response. After two AZD1222 doses, spike-specific TCR breadth and depth were significantly higher than at day 0 and than in MenACWY recipients. Conclusions about previously exposed vaccinees were limited because only six or seven AZD1222 recipients were SARS-CoV-2 seropositive at baseline. Reportedly, almost half of the unique spike-specific TCRs recognized epitopes lying outside the regions that are mutated in the B.1.351 and B.1.1.7 variants. In the small 56-69-year group, the increase in depth fell short of significance, most likely because of low power.

A word on this clone: Its antigen is unknown. One base away there is no much larger clone; base qualities are not given.

The time point label here, explained by the study, means: about 28 days (+/-7) after the second vaccine dose. AZD1222 recipients given second doses at about 4 weeks or at about 12 weeks were pooled, since spike-specific TCR depth and breadth were not found to differ between the two schedules. Samples from vaccinated people were obtained from the UK trials COV001 and COV002, which included a single-blind randomized controlled phase 2/3 trial of AZD1222 (ChAdOx1 nCoV-19) in healthy adults. For TCRbeta chain sequencing, PBMC samples were collected from trial participants at day 0 and at day 28 after the second dose. V loses 5 bases, J loses 6 bases, and the germline ends lie 24 bases apart. From its cysteine to its phenylalanine, the CDR3 spans 17 amino acids. Only the CDR3 DNA stays, 51 bases, in frame from base 1. CDR1 and CDR2 (SGHTA, FQGNSA) derive from the germline V gene. The CDR3 regions of human TCRbeta chains were analyzed by immunosequencing. The authors' pipeline ran thus. Repertoire TCRs were matched against a reference library of SARS-CoV-2-specific TCRs generated with the MIRA antigen-specificity platform. Breadth meant the fraction of unique TCRs that were SARS-CoV-2-associated, whereas depth meant the fraction of total T cells that were SARS-CoV-2-associated. Using the MIRA data, each spike-specific TCR was assigned both to the spike region to which the TCR was reactive and to a CD4 or CD8 class. Log10-transformed breadth and depth values were compared by one-way ANOVA with Sidak's multiple comparisons tests. The source is immuneACCESS, and TCRdb retained only in-frame sequences with V and J called. Part of the clones is not carried over; for the studies checked, unresolved V genes explain less than half of this, and the remainder is unexplained. V and J calls and clone size are as listed in that table; D and trimming were resolved from the DNA. This sample has over 110,000 clones in its table, and under 90% of those were observed once. The ten largest make up approximately 1.8% of the sample.

The rearrangement joined TRBV7-2 to TRBJ2-3, with the D call perhaps TRBD1 or TRBD2, each one matching 6 bases. Sequencing used peripheral blood, obtained 28 days after the second AZD1222 dose. This TCR came from an adult who received the AZD1222 COVID-19 vaccine. The DNA sequence is TGTGCCAGCAGCCCCAGAGGGGGGTCGGTAGGTATGGATACGCAGTATTTT. Translation gives CASSPRGGSVGMDTQYF.